The clone carrying this T cell receptor (beta chain) appeared once. The data were obtained in a study of blood T cell repertoires in COVID-19. On the study more broadly: The United States, Italy and Spain were the sources of the acute and convalescent COVID-19 samples. PBMCs, B-cell-depleted T cells, or T cells provided the cDNA or gDNA that made up the material.

Germline V CDR1 and CDR2: SGDLS, YYNGEE. The CDR3 is 15 residues long. V shed 1 base and J shed 7 bases, with 17 bases lying between them. Original processing notes: Scientists estimated how many nucleated cells there were by amplifying reference gene primers. Clones were sequenced by immunoSEQ multiplex PCR, and TCRdb holds only the in-frame ones, with some missing. That table is the source of V, J and clone size, and D and trimming were worked out from the DNA. The sample has 200,000 or so clones, 80% to 90% seen once; the top ten hold 9.5% to 13%. This clonotype was sampled from a human donor with active or convalescent COVID-19. The donor label of this sample is uncertain. The rearrangement joins TRBV9 to TRBJ1-2; D uncertain. Source material: peripheral blood. CDR3 nucleotide sequence: TGTGCCAGCAGCGTATGGGCAGGATCTCCATCTGGCTACACCTTC. Amino acid sequence: CASSVWAGSPSGYTF.